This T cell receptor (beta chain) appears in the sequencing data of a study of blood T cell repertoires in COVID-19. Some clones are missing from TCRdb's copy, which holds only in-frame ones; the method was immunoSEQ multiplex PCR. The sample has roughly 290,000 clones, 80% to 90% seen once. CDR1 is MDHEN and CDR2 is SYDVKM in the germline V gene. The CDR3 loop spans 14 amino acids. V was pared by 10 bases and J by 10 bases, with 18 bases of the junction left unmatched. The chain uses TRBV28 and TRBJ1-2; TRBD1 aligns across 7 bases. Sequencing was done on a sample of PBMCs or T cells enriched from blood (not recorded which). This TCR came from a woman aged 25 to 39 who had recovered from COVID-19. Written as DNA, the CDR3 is TGTGCCAACTCCCCCCACGGACAGGAAGGGTCCTACACCTTC. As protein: CANSPHGQEGSYTF.